The 6 T cell receptor beta chains presented below share a single source sample, sequenced in a study of regulatory T cells in long-lasting Graves disease. Time point noted: persistent/refractory GD, antithyroid drugs over 5 years with positive TRAb. There was RNA extracted from PBMCs, and the TCR library was made from it. Libraries of TCR beta came from iRepertoire HTBI primers plus Arm-PCR of CDR3 regions. TCRdb processed the multiplex PCR reads anew with MiXCR; each CDR3 protein has one entry. The sample has about 660,000 distinct CDR3 sequences; 30% are singletons. The material was peripheral blood mononuclear cells (PBMCs), obtained when the disease was refractory, from a patient treated with antithyroid drugs. The receptor source for this set is a female donor with Graves disease.

The chain is built from TRBV20-1 and TRBJ2-5; D gene uncertain. CDR3 size: 14 residues. With 4 bases removed from V and 9 bases from J, the gap between germline ends came to 21 bases. CDR1 is DFQATT and CDR2 is SNEGSKA in the germline V gene (reference sequence). The CDR3, as DNA: TGCAGTGCTACGATCCCCGACCCGACGGCGGCCCAGTACTTC. Translating gives CSATIPDPTAAQYF.

This clonotype was seen repeatedly, ten times or more. V usage is TRBV6-1 and J usage is TRBJ2-3; D may be TRBD2 (6 bases). Trimming removed 3 bases at V and 5 bases at J, with 15 bases between. The CDR3 is 15 amino acids. CDR1 is MNHNS and CDR2 is SASEGT in the germline V gene. The CDR3 nucleotides are TGTGCCAGCAGTGAGCCCGGGAGTGGGGGAGATACGCAGTATTTT. It is translated as CASSEPGSGGDTQYF.

This chain uses TRBV3-1 with TRBJ1-4; perhaps TRBD1 as D (5 bases). The CDR3 has 16 residues. Germline V lookup: CDR1 LGHDT, CDR2 YNNKEL (reference sequence). Between the trimmed V and J ends, which lost 0 bases and 3 bases, there was a span of 11 bases. CDR3: CASSQDGGGPNEKLFF. The CDR3 DNA follows: TGTGCCAGCAGCCAAGATGGGGGGGGACCTAATGAAAAACTGTTTTTT.

The chain couples TRBV11-1 to TRBJ1-5, with 7 bases identical to TRBD1. The ends lost 5 bases at V and 2 bases at J; junction bases unmatched: 9. This CDR3 has 16 residues. The germline V gene encodes CDR1 SGHAT and CDR2 FQDESV (reference sequence). Here the CDR3 reads CASSRNTGEGNQPQHF. CDR3 sequence (DNA): TGTGCCAGCAGCCGAAATACAGGGGAAGGCAATCAGCCCCAGCATTTT.

V is TRBV11-2 and J is TRBJ2-7; D remains ambiguous. The CDR3 contains 13 residues. The germline gives CDR1 SGHAT, CDR2 FQNNGV. V was shortened by 3 bases and J by 3 bases, with 9 bases between the two germline ends. The CDR3 nucleotides read TGTGCCAGCAGCTTTCAGCGTTTCTACGAGCAGTACTTC. Translating gives CASSFQRFYEQYF.

This clonotype was seen once. This chain joins TRBV29-1 and TRBJ1-5; D is possibly TRBD1 (6 bases). The length of the CDR3 is 13 residues. V shed 4 bases and J shed 3 bases, with 10 bases lying between them. Germline V gives CDR1 SQVTM, CDR2 ANQGSEA. The CDR3 sequence: CSVGRGANQPQHF. CDR3 coding DNA: TGCAGCGTTGGGAGGGGGGCCAATCAGCCCCAGCATTTT.